This note documents a single T cell receptor beta chain sequence. The data belong to a study of OX40 agonist ivuxolimab in advanced cancers. Profiled with immunoSEQ multiplex PCR; TCRdb holds only in-frame clones, not every one. The table records 30,000 to 40,000 clones, roughly 89% of them present only once. The germline V gene has CDR1 SGHDN and CDR2 FVKESK. Trimming cost V 0 bases and J 7 bases, with 9 bases left between them. CDR3 length equals 13 residues. This sequence was found in an adult with an advanced solid tumor such as melanoma, head and neck, liver or kidney cancer. V gene TRBV14 combines with J gene TRBJ1-1; D is possibly TRBD1 (5 bases). The sample here was CD4+ or CD8+ T cells sorted from blood, taken in a trial of the OX40 agonist ivuxolimab. The CDR3 bases are TGTGCCAGCAGCCAAGATCCGGGGGTTGAAGCTTTCTTT. The encoded protein is CASSQDPGVEAFF.